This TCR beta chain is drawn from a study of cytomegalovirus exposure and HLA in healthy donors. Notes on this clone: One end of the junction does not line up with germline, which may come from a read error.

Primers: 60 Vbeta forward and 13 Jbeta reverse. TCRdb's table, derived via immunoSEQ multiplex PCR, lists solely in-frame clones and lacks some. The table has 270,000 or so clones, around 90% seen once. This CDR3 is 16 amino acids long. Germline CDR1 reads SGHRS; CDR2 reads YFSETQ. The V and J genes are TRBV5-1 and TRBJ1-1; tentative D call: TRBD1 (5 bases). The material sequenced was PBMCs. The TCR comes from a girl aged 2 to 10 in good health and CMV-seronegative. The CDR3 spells CASSLGALSWGTEAFF. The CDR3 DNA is TGCGCCAGCAGCTTGGGGGCCCTAAGCTGGGGCACTGAGGCTTTCTTT.